The 26 T cell receptor beta chains reported below all come from one sample, sequenced in a study of blood T cells in healthy people across ages. Combining a sample-barcoded 5' primer with a J-beta primer mix, a second PCR ran for roughly 7 to 12 cycles. TCRdb re-analysed the 5' RACE reads in MiXCR, keeping a single row per CDR3 protein. Among more than 600,000 distinct CDR3 sequences listed, roughly 25% were seen once. The sample was also linked to a second study, of T cells of mothers and their children.

Sequenced material: blood. The receptors come from a boy aged 5-17 years in good health.

The chain couples TRBV20-1 to TRBJ2-5; the D gene is possibly TRBD2 (6 bases). V was cut by 1 base and J by 11 bases, with 17 bases left in between. CDR1 and CDR2 from the germline V gene are DFQATT and SNEGSKA (reference sequence). CDR3 size: 13 residues. The CDR3 bases are TGCAGTGCTAGAGGGGACTCAGAGTGGGAGCAGTACTTC. It yields the protein CSARGDSEWEQYF.

This clonotype appeared a few times. The CDR3 DNA reads TGTGCCAGCAGCCAAGCGGCAGTGAACACTGAAGCTTTCTTT. This codes for CASSQAAVNTEAFF. The chain links TRBV3-1 to TRBJ1-1; D remains ambiguous. Trimming pared 1 base from V and 0 bases from J, leaving 6 bases between. Germline V lookup: CDR1 LGHDT, CDR2 YNNKEL (reference sequence). The CDR3 totals 14 residues. The variable domain in full, completed from reference TRBV3-1 and TRBJ1-1, reads DTAVSQTPKYLVTQMGNDKSIKCEQNLGHDTMYWYKQDSKKFLKIMFSYNNKELIINETVPNRFSPKSPDKAHLNLHINSLELGDSAVYFCASSQAAVNTEAFFGQGTRLTVV.

This clonotype was seen only a few times. This rearrangement joins TRBV3-1 to TRBJ2-1, with D uncertain. Germline V gene sequence: CDR1 LGHDT, CDR2 YNNKEL (reference sequence). The CDR3 loop spans 14 amino acids. The ends were cut back, 1 base at V and 4 bases at J, with 8 bases in the middle. CDR3: CASSQGRWYNEQFF. CDR3 nucleotide sequence: TGTGCCAGCAGCCAAGGTCGCTGGTACAATGAGCAGTTCTTC.

The V gene is TRBV7-6, the J gene TRBJ2-7, with D maybe TRBD2 (6 bases). The germline CDR1 and CDR2 sequences are SGHVS and FNYEAQ. The CDR3 consists of 13 residues. Trimming stripped 2 bases from V and 9 bases from J, with 14 bases between. DNA for the CDR3: TGTGCCAGCAGCTTAAGACTAGAGGGTGTGCAGTACTTC. It specifies CASSLRLEGVQYF.

This chain connects TRBV7-2 to TRBJ2-5, with TRBD2 as a possible D gene (5 bases). Trimming stripped 1 base from V and 11 bases from J, with 14 bases between. This CDR3 has 13 residues. CDR1 and CDR2 (germline): SGHTA, FQGNSA. In DNA form, the CDR3 reads TGTGCCAGCAGCTTAGGACTCAATTGGGAGCAGTACTTC. This codes for CASSLGLNWEQYF.

This clonotype has a handful of counts. V usage is TRBV10-3 and J usage is TRBJ2-1; 12 bases align to TRBD2. V lost 4 bases, J lost 0 bases, and 1 base stayed unmatched. The CDR3 contains 16 residues. Per the germline V gene, CDR1 is ENHRY and CDR2 is SYGVKD. DNA for the CDR3: TGTGCCATCAGTGGGACTAGCGGGACCTCCTACAATGAGCAGTTCTTC. Amino acid sequence: CAISGTSGTSYNEQFF.

V gene TRBV7-6 combines with J gene TRBJ2-5; D assignment may be TRBD1 or TRBD2 (5 bases each). The J call is doubtful: the DNA matches TRBJ2-7 better. The germline V gene encodes CDR1 SGHVS and CDR2 FNYEAQ. CDR3 size: 13 residues. CDR3 residues: CASSIHGTTEQYF. The CDR3 bases are TGTGCCAGCAGCATACATGGGACGACCGAGCAGTACTTC.

This clonotype was seen more than once but under ten times. This chain uses TRBV11-2 with TRBJ2-3, with no clear D. Germline assignment: CDR1 SGHAT and CDR2 FQNNGV. V was pared by 0 bases and J by 5 bases, with 6 bases between. This CDR3 region has 13 residues. CDR3 sequence: CASSLEAVDTQYF. In DNA, the CDR3 is TGTGCCAGCAGCTTAGAGGCGGTAGATACGCAGTATTTT.

The chain uses TRBV6-5 and TRBJ2-3; possible D gene TRBD2, 6 bases. V lost 2 bases and J 4 bases, leaving 16 bases between the germline ends. The CDR3 is 16 amino acids. CDR1 MNHEY and CDR2 SVGAGI come from the germline V gene. This CDR3 is CASSYLRRDEADTQYF. CDR3 coding DNA: TGTGCCAGCAGTTACCTGCGGAGGGATGAAGCAGATACGCAGTATTTT.

This clonotype was recorded many times. The chain carries TRBV27 and TRBJ2-1; 9 nucleotides match TRBD1. The CDR3 spans 13 residues. Germline CDR1 MNHEY, CDR2 SMNVEV (reference sequence). Trimming at V came to 5 bases and at J to 7 bases, leaving 3 bases not matched to a gene. CDR3 loop: CASSPGTGNEQFF. CDR3 coding DNA: TGTGCCAGCAGTCCCGGGACAGGGAATGAGCAGTTCTTC.

This clonotype appeared a few times. The chain joins TRBV12-3 or TRBV12-4 to TRBJ2-3, with unresolved D. CDR3 size: 13 residues. Trimming left V 8 bases short and J 0 bases short, with 9 bases between. CDR3 DNA: TGTGCCAGCGGGTCCACAAGCACAGATACGCAGTATTTT. As protein: CASGSTSTDTQYF.

This clonotype turned up a few times. The V call is TRBV12-3 or TRBV12-4, the J call TRBJ2-5; D possibly corresponds to TRBD1 (6 bases). The length of the CDR3 is 13 residues. V lost 4 bases and J lost 3, with 9 bases in between. The CDR3 spells CASSSRGKETQYF. The DNA for the CDR3 is TGTGCCAGCAGTTCCAGGGGAAAAGAGACCCAGTACTTC.

V gene TRBV5-1 combines with J gene TRBJ1-1, with D possibly TRBD1 on 5 matching bases. Trimming took off 4 bases at V and 2 bases at J, with 18 bases between the two ends. This CDR3 is built from 16 residues. Germline V lookup: CDR1 SGHRS, CDR2 YFSETQ. CDR3 region: CASSTITTTANTEAFF. CDR3 DNA: TGCGCCAGCAGCACGATTACGACGACAGCTAACACTGAAGCTTTCTTT.

This clonotype showed up just a few times. V usage is TRBV2 and J usage is TRBJ2-7, with 7 bases lining up with TRBD1. The germline gives CDR1 SNHLY, CDR2 FYNNEI. The CDR3 has 13 amino acids. Trimming cost V 10 bases and J 4 bases; bases outside gene matches: 10. The CDR3 loop is CANQRDRSYEQYF. Written as DNA, the CDR3 is TGTGCCAACCAAAGGGACAGAAGTTACGAGCAGTACTTC.

The J gene is TRBJ2-7, the V gene TRBV18; TRBD1 matches at 8 bases. CDR1 and CDR2 from the germline V gene are KGHSH and LQKENI. The CDR3 consists of 15 residues. Unmatched junction bases numbered 4, after V lost 3 bases and J lost 0 bases. The chain's CDR3 is CASSPTGGISYEQYF. In nucleotides, the CDR3 is TGTGCCAGCTCACCCACAGGGGGGATCTCCTACGAGCAGTACTTC.

The DNA for the CDR3 is TGCAGTGCCATTAGCGAGACCAATTACTACGAGCAGTACTTC. Amino acids: CSAISETNYYEQYF. The J gene is TRBJ2-7, the V gene TRBV20-1; a weak D match, TRBD2 (5 bases). CDR3 length: 14 residues. Germline values: CDR1 DFQATT, CDR2 SNEGSKA (reference sequence). V was shortened by 6 bases and J by 3 bases, with 18 bases between the two germline ends.

This clonotype has only one observation. The rearrangement links TRBV10-3 to TRBJ2-2; D remains unclear. The CDR3 covers 11 residues. Germline values: CDR1 ENHRY, CDR2 SYGVKD. V was shortened by 6 bases and J by 8 bases, with 7 bases between the two germline ends. The CDR3, as DNA: TGTGCCATCAGCCCCGAGGGGGAGCTGTTTTTT. Amino acid sequence: CAISPEGELFF.

This clonotype was counted a few times. The J gene is TRBJ2-5, the V gene TRBV4-1, with 9 bases aligning to TRBD1. Germline CDR1 is MGHRA and CDR2 is YSYEKL. V lost 4 bases and J lost 5; bases outside the gene matches: 8. This CDR3 has 15 residues. The CDR3 coding sequence is TGCGCCAGCAGCCGAACACAGGGGGCGGAGGAGACCCAGTACTTC. Translating it yields CASSRTQGAEETQYF.

This clonotype has just a few counts. The chain employs TRBV7-6 and TRBJ2-5, with D tentatively TRBD2 (6 bases). Trimming left V 2 bases short and J 4 bases short, with 11 bases between. The CDR3 has 14 amino acids. CDR1 is SGHVS and CDR2 is FNYEAQ in the germline V gene. CDR3 residues: CASSLSAAGETQYF. As DNA, the CDR3 is TGTGCCAGCAGCTTATCTGCAGCGGGAGAGACCCAGTACTTC.

This rearrangement joins TRBV2 to TRBJ1-6, with unresolved D. The CDR3 has 13 residues. V was shortened by 4 bases and J by 3 bases, with 4 bases between the two germline ends. Germline values: CDR1 SNHLY, CDR2 FYNNEI. CDR3 DNA sequence: TGTGCCAGCAGTGGGGACTATAATTCACCCCTCCACTTT. The encoded protein is CASSGDYNSPLHF.

The rearrangement links TRBV29-1 to TRBJ2-5; 8 bases match TRBD1. There are 13 residues in the CDR3. V lost 4 bases and J lost 4; bases outside the gene matches: 5. Germline CDR1 and CDR2: SQVTM and ANQGSEA. Here the CDR3 DNA reads TGCAGCGTTGGATGGACAGGGCCAGAGACCCAGTACTTC. Translating it yields CSVGWTGPETQYF.

This clonotype appeared a few times. The chain uses TRBV7-9 and TRBJ2-5, with TRBD1 matching 8 bases. Germline values: CDR1 SEHNR, CDR2 FQNEAQ (reference sequence). Unmatched junction bases numbered 17, after V lost 3 bases and J lost 11 bases. The length of the CDR3 is 16 residues. CDR3 in amino acids: CASSFSWGQASGEQYF. CDR3 coding DNA: TGTGCCAGCAGCTTTTCTTGGGGACAGGCTTCCGGGGAGCAGTACTTC.

The chain links TRBV10-3 to TRBJ2-5; 8 bases align to TRBD1. Germline CDR1 and CDR2: ENHRY and SYGVKD. J was trimmed by 4 bases and V by 3 bases; bases with no gene match: 1. The CDR3 spans 13 residues. CDR3 bases: TGTGCCATCAGTGAACAGGGGGGAGAGACCCAGTACTTC. It yields the protein CAISEQGGETQYF.

V is TRBV7-9 and J is TRBJ2-5, with 9 bases that match TRBD2. Germline CDR1 SEHNR, CDR2 FQNEAQ (reference sequence). V shed 2 bases, J shed 11 bases, and the junction held 9 bases outside the gene matches. The CDR3 runs 14 residues. CDR3 DNA: TGTGCCAGCAGCTTACGGCGGGAGGGCCTGGTGCAGTACTTC. It specifies CASSLRREGLVQYF.

This clonotype showed up just once. The chain uses TRBV2 and TRBJ1-2; D is possibly TRBD1 (6 bases). Trimming removed 9 bases from V and 4 bases from J, with 12 bases in between. Germline CDR1 reads SNHLY; CDR2 reads FYNNEI. The length of the CDR3 is 12 residues. CDR3 protein: CARAGQSYGYTF. The CDR3 bases are TGTGCCAGAGCCGGACAGTCCTATGGCTACACCTTC.

This sequence joins TRBV4-3 and TRBJ1-6; D might be TRBD1 (5 bases). Germline CDR1 is LGHNA and CDR2 is YSLEER. Deletions cut 0 bases from V and 0 bases from J, with 15 bases between. CDR3 length: 19 amino acids. The CDR3 spells CASSQDMGGLSSYNSPLHF. The CDR3 DNA reads TGCGCCAGCAGCCAAGATATGGGGGGGTTAAGCTCCTATAATTCACCCCTCCACTTT.